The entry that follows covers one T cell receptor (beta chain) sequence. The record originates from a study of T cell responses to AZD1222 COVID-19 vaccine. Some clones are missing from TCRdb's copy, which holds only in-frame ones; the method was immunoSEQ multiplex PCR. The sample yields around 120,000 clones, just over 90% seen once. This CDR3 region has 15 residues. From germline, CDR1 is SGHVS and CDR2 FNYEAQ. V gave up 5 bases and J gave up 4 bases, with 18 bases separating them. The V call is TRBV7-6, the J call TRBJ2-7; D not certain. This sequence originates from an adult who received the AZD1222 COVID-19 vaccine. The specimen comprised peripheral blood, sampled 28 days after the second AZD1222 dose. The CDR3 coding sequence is TGTGCCAGCAGCCCGAGGACCCGATCGGAGTACGAGCAGTACTTC. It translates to CASSPRTRSEYEQYF.